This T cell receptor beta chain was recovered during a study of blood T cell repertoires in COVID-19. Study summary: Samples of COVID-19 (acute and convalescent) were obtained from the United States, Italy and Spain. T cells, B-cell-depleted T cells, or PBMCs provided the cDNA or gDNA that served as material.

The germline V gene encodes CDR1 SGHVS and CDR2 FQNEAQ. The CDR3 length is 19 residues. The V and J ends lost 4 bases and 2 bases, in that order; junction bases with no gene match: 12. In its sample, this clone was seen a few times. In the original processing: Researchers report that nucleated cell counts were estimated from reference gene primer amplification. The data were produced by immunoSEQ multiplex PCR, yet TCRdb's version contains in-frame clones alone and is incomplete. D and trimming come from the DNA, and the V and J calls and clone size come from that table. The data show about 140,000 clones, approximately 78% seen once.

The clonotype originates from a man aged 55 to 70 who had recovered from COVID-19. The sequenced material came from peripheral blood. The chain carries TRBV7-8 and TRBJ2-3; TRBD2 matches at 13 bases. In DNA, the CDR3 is TGTGCCAGCAGCTCCGCACTAGCGGGAGGGAGGGGGGTCACAGATACGCAGTATTTT. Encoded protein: CASSSALAGGRGVTDTQYF.